Presented here are 2 T cell receptor beta chains from one specimen sequenced in a study of blood T cells in healthy people across ages. It was with a sample-barcoded 5' primer and a J-beta primer mix that a second PCR of about 6 to 12 cycles was run. TCRdb analysed the 5' RACE reads with MiXCR anew, one entry per CDR3 protein. The sample comprises 790,000 or so distinct CDR3 sequences, roughly three fifths of which are singletons, and around 25% rests with the top ten. The source material was blood. The receptors come from a man aged 35-49 years in good health.

V is TRBV4-3 and J is TRBJ2-6; no definite D call. CDR1 and CDR2 from the germline V gene are LGHNA and YSLEER. There are 16 residues in the CDR3. Trimming took off 5 bases at V and 2 bases at J, with 13 bases between the two ends. CDR3 residues: CASSAAMGTGANVLTF. Written as DNA, the CDR3 is TGCGCCAGCAGCGCTGCAATGGGCACTGGGGCCAACGTCCTGACTTTC.

The chain has TRBV28 and TRBJ1-6, with 9 bases aligning to TRBD1. The CDR3 consists of 14 residues. The germline gives CDR1 MDHEN, CDR2 SYDVKM. Trimming took 7 bases from V and 9 from J; bases not matched to a gene: 7. The DNA of the CDR3 is TGTGCCAGCACCCCAACGGGACAGGGTTCACCCCTCCACTTT. This translates into CASTPTGQGSPLHF.